This T cell receptor (beta chain) originates from a study of blood T cell repertoires in COVID-19. Across the whole study: Acute-phase and convalescent COVID-19 samples originated in the United States, Italy and Spain. T cells, B-cell-depleted T cells, or PBMCs provided the cDNA or gDNA that served as material.

Original handling: Cell counts per sample came from amplifying reference gene primers. TCRdb keeps only in-frame clones here, not all; method: immunoSEQ multiplex PCR. Clone size and the V and J calls come from that table; the DNA yielded D and trimming. The sample has more than 65,000 clones, approximately 80% seen once; the top ten hold approximately 6.2%. This clone appeared a single time. The V end was cut by 0 bases, the J end by 6 bases, with 9 bases between. CDR1 and CDR2 (germline): MNHEY, SVGAGI. The CDR3 consists of 13 residues. The sequencing input was peripheral blood. This clonotype originated in a man aged 60 to 69 with active or convalescent COVID-19. V and J are TRBV6-5 and TRBJ2-7; possibly TRBD2 for D (6 bases). Written as DNA, the CDR3 is TGTGCCAGCAGTTACTCCGCCGGGGGCGAGCAGTACTTC. Residues: CASSYSAGGEQYF.